One and the same sample provided the 12 T cell receptor beta chains below, sequenced in a study of blood T cell repertoires in COVID-19. Clones were sequenced by immunoSEQ multiplex PCR, and TCRdb holds only the in-frame ones, with some missing. The data hold 200,000 to 300,000 clones, with more than 70% observed a single time. The sample comprised PBMCs or T cells enriched from blood (not recorded which). These TCRs come from a woman between 45 and 60 years old who had recovered from COVID-19.

The chain has TRBV27 and TRBJ2-1; tentatively, D is TRBD1 (6 bases). Trimming left V 7 bases short and J 8 bases short, with 18 bases between. Per the germline V gene, CDR1 is MNHEY and CDR2 is SMNVEV (reference sequence). This CDR3 has 14 amino acids. CDR3 amino acids: CASTLQGSSYEQFF. CDR3 bases: TGTGCCAGCACCCTTCAGGGGTCGAGCTATGAGCAGTTCTTC.

The V call is TRBV3-1 (or the pseudogene TRBV3-2), the J call TRBJ2-1, with 11 bases identical to TRBD2. The germline gives CDR1 LGHDT, CDR2 YNNKEL (reference sequence). J lost 7 bases, V lost 3 bases, and 11 bases had no gene match. The CDR3 totals 17 residues. The CDR3: CASSHVTSGNGFNEQFF. The CDR3 DNA follows: TGTGCCAGCAGCCACGTGACTAGCGGGAATGGGTTTAATGAGCAGTTCTTC.

CDR3: CASSYPGGSGANVLTF. The CDR3 DNA sequence: TGTGCCAGCAGCTACCCCGGGGGGTCTGGGGCCAACGTCCTGACTTTC. V and J are TRBV7-8 and TRBJ2-6; 7 bases match TRBD2. The CDR3 runs to 16 residues. J lost 1 base, V lost 4 bases, and 4 bases had no gene match. Germline CDR1 and CDR2: SGHVS and FQNEAQ.

The chain has TRBV28 and TRBJ2-5; D not certain. The CDR3 has 15 amino acids. The V end was cut by 3 bases, the J end by 1 base, with 12 bases between. Germline CDR1 and CDR2: MDHEN and SYDVKM. The chain's CDR3 is CASSLSYGGQETQYF. Written as DNA, the CDR3 is TGTGCCAGCAGTTTGTCCTACGGCGGCCAAGAGACCCAGTACTTC.

The J gene is TRBJ2-1, the V gene TRBV24-1; 8 nucleotides line up with TRBD1. Trimming took 9 bases from V and 8 from J; bases not matched to a gene: 8. Germline V CDR1 and CDR2: KGHDR, SFDVKD. CDR3 length: 13 amino acids. In DNA form, the CDR3 reads TGTGCCACCCTGGGACAGGCTGGGGATGAGCAGTTCTTC. Translated, it gives CATLGQAGDEQFF.

The V call is TRBV5-6, the J call TRBJ2-7; perhaps TRBD2 as D (6 bases). Germline CDR1 is SGHDT and CDR2 is YYEEEE. V shed 0 bases and J shed 2 bases, with 18 bases lying between them. This CDR3 comprises 17 residues. CDR3 DNA sequence: TGTGCCAGCAGCTTGGCCCGGGGGAGTAATGGGGCCTACGAGCAGTACTTC. Its translation is CASSLARGSNGAYEQYF.

The chain uses TRBV3-1 (or the pseudogene TRBV3-2) and TRBJ2-1; 13 bases map to TRBD2. Germline CDR1 and CDR2: LGHDT and YNNKEL (reference sequence). The CDR3 length is 16 residues. Trimming at V came to 1 base and at J to 6 bases, leaving 3 bases not matched to a gene. The CDR3 loop is CASSQVGLAGSNEQFF. The CDR3 nucleotides read TGTGCCAGCAGCCAAGTGGGACTAGCGGGAAGCAATGAGCAGTTCTTC.

The genes are TRBV6-1 and TRBJ2-1; a weak D match, TRBD1 (6 bases). V lost 1 base to trimming and J lost 0 bases, with 22 bases between them. Germline-derived CDR1 and CDR2 are MNHNS and SASEGT. There are 20 residues in the CDR3. Written as DNA, the CDR3 is TGTGCCAGCAGTGAAGTTCGAGGTTACCTGGGACAAGCCTCCTACAATGAGCAGTTCTTC. Its protein product is CASSEVRGYLGQASYNEQFF.

The chain combines TRBV24-1 with TRBJ2-1; TRBD2 might be the D (6 bases). V gave up 0 bases and J gave up 0 bases, with 11 bases separating them. The V gene's germline CDR1 is KGHDR and CDR2 SFDVKD. The CDR3 has 17 amino acids. The CDR3 DNA follows: TGTGCCACCAGTGATTTGGGTAGCGGTTACTCCTACAATGAGCAGTTCTTC. It translates to CATSDLGSGYSYNEQFF.

This chain joins TRBV3-1 (or the pseudogene TRBV3-2) and TRBJ2-1; 7 bases align to TRBD2. V lost 1 base, J lost 3 bases, and 6 bases stayed unmatched. This CDR3 spans 16 amino acids. Germline V lookup: CDR1 LGHDT, CDR2 YNNKEL (reference sequence). CDR3: CASSQVSGGFYNEQFF. The CDR3 DNA reads TGTGCCAGCAGCCAAGTATCCGGGGGGTTCTACAATGAGCAGTTCTTC.

The CDR3 DNA reads TGTGCCAGCAGTTTGGGGACTAGCGGGAGGAAGACCCAGTACTTC. It specifies CASSLGTSGRKTQYF. The J gene is TRBJ2-5, the V gene TRBV6-2 or TRBV6-3, with 15 bases lining up with TRBD2. From germline, CDR1 is MNHEY and CDR2 SVGEGT. The CDR3 extends over 15 amino acids. Trimming at V came to 4 bases and at J to 6 bases, leaving 3 bases not matched to a gene.

The V gene is TRBV27, the J gene TRBJ1-5; 7 nucleotides line up with TRBD1. The CDR3 covers 13 residues. The germline CDR1 and CDR2 sequences are MNHEY and SMNVEV (reference sequence). The J segment lost 6 bases and the V segment lost 7 bases, leaving 6 bases of the junction unmatched. The CDR3 loop reads CASKPTGFQPQHF. The CDR3 nucleotides read TGTGCCAGCAAACCGACAGGGTTTCAGCCCCAGCATTTT.